These T cell receptor beta chains were read from a single sample in a study of cytomegalovirus exposure and HLA in healthy donors. Measured with immunoSEQ multiplex PCR; TCRdb has only the in-frame clones, and not every one. The sample yields over 100,000 clones, of which the top ten take up around 3.4%. Sequences were obtained from PBMCs. Receptors were obtained from a man aged 30-40 years in good health and CMV-seronegative. The conserved cysteine and the conserved F or W are not part of the CDR3 here. Fields, in order: J gene, V gene, CDR3 protein.

TRBJ1-5	TRBV28	ASSFQPAAGNQPQH
TRBJ2-5	TRBV9	ASSATGTGTGTQY
TRBJ2-3	TRBV7-9	ASSNPGATFSTDTQY
TRBJ1-1	TRBV5-5	ASSLLVSGDTEAF
TRBJ2-5	TRBV4-1	ASSQEDSGAQETQY
TRBJ2-7	TRBV5-1	ASSPGQGPWISHEQY
TRBJ2-7	TRBV18	ASSPQTSGFLHEQY
TRBJ2-7	TRBV12-5	ASGLGPGGGEQY
TRBJ2-5	TRBV4-1	ASSLRVQETQY
TRBJ2-1	TRBV7-3	ASSLVLIGDNEQF
TRBJ2-3	TRBV7-7	ASSPTSGGDTQY
TRBJ2-7	TRBV5-4	ASSFGQRGGYEQY
TRBJ1-5	TRBV12-5	ASAPPQGSRQPQH
TRBJ2-1	TRBV7-6	ASSLVASGGAHEQF
TRBJ2-3	TRBV15	ATSRGPAGDTQY
TRBJ1-2	TRBV18	ASSPSAGYYGYT
TRBJ2-7	TRBV28	ASSLGQWSSYEQY
TRBJ2-4	TRBV29-1	SVENSGNIQY
TRBJ1-2	TRBV7-9	ASSPGAYGYT
TRBJ1-2	TRBV9	ASSVMSGYGYT
TRBJ2-1	TRBV27	ASKISRRTGAYNEQF
TRBJ2-5	TRBV7-2	ASSWRQTQETQY
TRBJ1-5	TRBV5-8	ASSQDRGLGQPQH
TRBJ2-1	TRBV2	ATVQARVAGEQF
TRBJ2-1	TRBV5-1	ASSLGTGGNEQF
TRBJ2-6	TRBV27	ASSSLFSGANVLT
TRBJ2-3	TRBV30	AWSGGFWGEDTDTQY
TRBJ1-4	TRBV4-1	ASSVGTVLNEKLF
TRBJ2-1	TRBV10-1	ASSEKRLAGNGPYNEQF
TRBJ2-7	TRBV11-1	ASSPGVAWSYEQY
TRBJ2-7	TRBV28	ASSQVSGGIKNSYEQY
TRBJ1-3	TRBV7-9	ASSLVWRETGNTIY
TRBJ2-2	TRBV25-1	ASRAGEAGELF
TRBJ1-1	TRBV27	ASKVGHNTEAF
TRBJ2-2	TRBV7-2	ASREQGYTGELF
TRBJ2-3	TRBV11-2	ASSPNTDTQY
TRBJ1-2	TRBV2	ATNPQGAAYGYT
TRBJ2-1	TRBV7-9	ASSPTGLHNEQF
TRBJ1-5	TRBV6-5	ASSEGGYQPQH
TRBJ1-1	TRBV30	AWVREAEAF
TRBJ1-6	TRBV15	ATSRDSGAEGSPLH
TRBJ1-2	TRBV18	ASSPPLDRGLNYGYT
TRBJ2-7	TRBV2	ASSDTLSLTYEQY
TRBJ2-5	TRBV7-9	ASSPYGPTQY
TRBJ2-2	TRBV27	ASSFVGGGLLGELF
TRBJ2-3	TRBV5-1	ASSLLADTQY
TRBJ1-1	TRBV5-6	ASSLRDRVPEAF
-	TRBV6-6	ASSKAVSYEQY
TRBJ2-3	TRBV5-1	ASSNQGSDAQY
TRBJ2-3	TRBV5-8	ASSFETRPDTQY
TRBJ2-7	TRBV5-6	ASRRGLAGASYEQY
-	TRBV6-1	ASSPRSEQY
TRBJ2-5	TRBV7-2	ASSLAPIQETQY